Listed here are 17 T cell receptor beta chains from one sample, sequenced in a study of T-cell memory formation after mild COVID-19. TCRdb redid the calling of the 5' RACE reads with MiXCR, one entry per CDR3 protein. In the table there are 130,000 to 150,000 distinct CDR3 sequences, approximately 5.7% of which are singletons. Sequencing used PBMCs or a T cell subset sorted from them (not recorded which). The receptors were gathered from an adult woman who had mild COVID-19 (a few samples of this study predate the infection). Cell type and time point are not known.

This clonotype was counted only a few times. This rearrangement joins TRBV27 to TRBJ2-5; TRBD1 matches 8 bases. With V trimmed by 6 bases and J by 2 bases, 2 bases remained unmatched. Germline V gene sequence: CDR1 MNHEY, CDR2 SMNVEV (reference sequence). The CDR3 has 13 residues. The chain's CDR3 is CASRGDRQETQYF. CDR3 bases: TGTGCCAGCAGGGGGGACAGGCAAGAGACCCAGTACTTC.

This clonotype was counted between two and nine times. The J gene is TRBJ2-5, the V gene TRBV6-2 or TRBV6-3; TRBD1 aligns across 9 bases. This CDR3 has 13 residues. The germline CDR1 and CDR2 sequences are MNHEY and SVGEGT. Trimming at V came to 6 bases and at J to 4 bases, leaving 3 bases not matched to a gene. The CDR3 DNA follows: TGTGCCAGCAGACGGGACAGGGCAGAGACCCAGTACTTC. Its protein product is CASRRDRAETQYF.

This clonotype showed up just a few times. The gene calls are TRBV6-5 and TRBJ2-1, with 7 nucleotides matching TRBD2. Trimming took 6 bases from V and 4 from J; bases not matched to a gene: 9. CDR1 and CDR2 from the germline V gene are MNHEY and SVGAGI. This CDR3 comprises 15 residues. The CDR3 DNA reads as TGTGCCAGCAGCTACCGGGAGGCCGGGTACAATGAGCAGTTCTTC. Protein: CASSYREAGYNEQFF.

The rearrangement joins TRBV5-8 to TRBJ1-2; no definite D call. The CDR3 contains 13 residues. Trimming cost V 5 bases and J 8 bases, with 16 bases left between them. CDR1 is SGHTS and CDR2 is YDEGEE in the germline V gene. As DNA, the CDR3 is TGTGCCAGCAGTCCAGCCAACCAACGGGGCTACACCTTC. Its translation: CASSPANQRGYTF.

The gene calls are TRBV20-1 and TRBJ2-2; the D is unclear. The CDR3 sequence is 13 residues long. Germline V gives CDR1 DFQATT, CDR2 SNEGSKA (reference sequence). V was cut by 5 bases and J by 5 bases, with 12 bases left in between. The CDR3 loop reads CSAPPQGTGELFF. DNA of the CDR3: TGCAGTGCTCCCCCTCAAGGGACCGGGGAGCTGTTTTTT.

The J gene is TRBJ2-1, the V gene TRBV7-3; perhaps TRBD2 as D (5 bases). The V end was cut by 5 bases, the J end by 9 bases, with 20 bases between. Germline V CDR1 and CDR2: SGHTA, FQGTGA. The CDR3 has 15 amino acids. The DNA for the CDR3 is TGTGCCAGCAGCCTAGGCGGCAGGCGGGCTGCTGAGCAGTTCTTC. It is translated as CASSLGGRRAAEQFF.

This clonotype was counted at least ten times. The CDR3 DNA is TGTGCCAGCAGCCTCGCCGGGAGAGGGTTGGGGCCCCAGCATTTT. It is translated as CASSLAGRGLGPQHF. The chain has TRBV7-8 and TRBJ1-5, with D unclear. The CDR3 sequence is 15 residues long. Germline V gene lookup returns CDR1 SGHVS and CDR2 FQNEAQ. Trimming pared 5 bases from V and 9 bases from J, leaving 20 bases between.

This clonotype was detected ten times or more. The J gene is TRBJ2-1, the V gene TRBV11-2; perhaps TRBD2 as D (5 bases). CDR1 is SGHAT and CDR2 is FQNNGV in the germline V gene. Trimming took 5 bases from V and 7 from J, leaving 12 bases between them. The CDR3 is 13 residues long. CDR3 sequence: CASSHLLGNEQFF. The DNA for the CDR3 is TGTGCCAGCAGCCATTTACTAGGGAATGAGCAGTTCTTC. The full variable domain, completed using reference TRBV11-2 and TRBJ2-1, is EAGVAQSPRYKIIEKRQSVAFWCNPISGHATLYWYQQILGQGPKLLIQFQNNGVVDDSQLPKDRFSAERLKGVDSTLKIQPAKLEDSAVYLCASSHLLGNEQFFGPGTRLTVL.

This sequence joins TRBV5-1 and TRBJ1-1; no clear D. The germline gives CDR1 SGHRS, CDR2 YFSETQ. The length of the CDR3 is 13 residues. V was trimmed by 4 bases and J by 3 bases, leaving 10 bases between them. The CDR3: CASSPLRDTEAFF. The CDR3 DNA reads TGCGCCAGCAGCCCCCTTCGGGACACTGAAGCTTTCTTT.

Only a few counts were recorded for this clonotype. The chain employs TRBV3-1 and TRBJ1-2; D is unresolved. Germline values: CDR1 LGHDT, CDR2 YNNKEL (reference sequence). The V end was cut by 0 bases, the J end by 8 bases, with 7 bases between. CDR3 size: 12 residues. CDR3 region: CASSQDLRGYTF. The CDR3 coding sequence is TGTGCCAGCAGCCAAGATCTGCGGGGCTACACCTTC.

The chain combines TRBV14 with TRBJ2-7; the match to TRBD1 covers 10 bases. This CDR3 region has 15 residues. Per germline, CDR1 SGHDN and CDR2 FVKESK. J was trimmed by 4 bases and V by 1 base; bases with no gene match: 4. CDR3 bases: TGTGCCAGCAGCCAAGTAGACAGGGGGCTGTACGAGCAGTACTTC. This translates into CASSQVDRGLYEQYF.

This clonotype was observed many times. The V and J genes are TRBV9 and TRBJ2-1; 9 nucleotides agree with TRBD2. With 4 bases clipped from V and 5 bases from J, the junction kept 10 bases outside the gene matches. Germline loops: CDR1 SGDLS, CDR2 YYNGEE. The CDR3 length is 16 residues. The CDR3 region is CASSPRVAGANNEQFF. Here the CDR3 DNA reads TGTGCCAGCAGCCCCAGAGTAGCGGGGGCTAACAATGAGCAGTTCTTC.

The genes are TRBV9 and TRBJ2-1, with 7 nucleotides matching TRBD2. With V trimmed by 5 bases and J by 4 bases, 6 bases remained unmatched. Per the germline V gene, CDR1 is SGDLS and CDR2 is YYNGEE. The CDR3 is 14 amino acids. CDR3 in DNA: TGTGCCAGCAGTTCGGGACTACTTTACAATGAGCAGTTCTTC. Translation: CASSSGLLYNEQFF.

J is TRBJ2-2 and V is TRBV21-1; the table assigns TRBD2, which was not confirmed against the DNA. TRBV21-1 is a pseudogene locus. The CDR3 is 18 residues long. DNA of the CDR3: TGTGCCAGTAGTAGGGCCTTCAGCGCGGGAGGAAACACCGGGGAGCTGTTTTTT. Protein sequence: CASSRAFSAGGNTGELFF.

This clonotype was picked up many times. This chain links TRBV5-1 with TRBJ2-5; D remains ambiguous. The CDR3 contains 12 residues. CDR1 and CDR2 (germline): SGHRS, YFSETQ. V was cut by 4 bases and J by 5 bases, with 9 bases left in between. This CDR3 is CASSPNLETQYF. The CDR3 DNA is TGCGCCAGCAGCCCTAACCTGGAGACCCAGTACTTC. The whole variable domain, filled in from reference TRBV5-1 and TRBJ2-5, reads KAGVTQTPRYLIKTRGQQVTLSCSPISGHRSVSWYQQTPGQGLQFLFEYFSETQRNKGNFPGRFSGRQFSNSRSEMNVSTLELGDSALYLCASSPNLETQYFGPGTRLLVL.

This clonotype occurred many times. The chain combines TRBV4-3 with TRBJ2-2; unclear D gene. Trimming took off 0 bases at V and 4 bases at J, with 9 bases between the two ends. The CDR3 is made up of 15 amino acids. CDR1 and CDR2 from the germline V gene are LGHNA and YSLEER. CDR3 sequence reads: CASSQESHFTGELFF. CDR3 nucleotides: TGCGCCAGCAGCCAAGAGAGCCATTTCACCGGGGAGCTGTTTTTT.

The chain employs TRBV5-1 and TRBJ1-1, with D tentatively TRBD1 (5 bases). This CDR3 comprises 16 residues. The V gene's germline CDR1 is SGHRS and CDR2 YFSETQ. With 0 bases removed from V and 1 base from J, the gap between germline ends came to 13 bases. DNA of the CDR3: TGCGCCAGCAGCTTGGGCCCCCGGGGACCGAACACTGAAGCTTTCTTT. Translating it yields CASSLGPRGPNTEAFF.